The present T cell receptor beta chain was sequenced within a study of T cells after yellow fever vaccination (dated by TCRdb to between 2019 and 2020). Study-level background: The SMART-Seq v4 Ultra Low Input RNA kit was used to prepare libraries from fractions with low cell numbers. To follow T-cell clones before and after primary and booster YFV17D yellow fever vaccination, bulk TCR alpha and beta repertoires were sequenced over time. Blood was drawn at multiple timepoints before and after primary and secondary immunization, with bulk PBMC replicates and cell subsets isolated. The cohort comprised two healthy male donors, one aged 18 to 29 and one aged 30 to 40 years. Overall study results and their limits: Because abundant contaminating clonotypes from the bulk population could be contained in FACS-sorted repertoires, computational filtering was required. Only a couple of donors were included in the study, so the extent to which the findings can be generalized is limited. Compared with the primary T-cell response, the secondary T-cell response was faster but weaker, reaching its peak on day 5 rather than on day 15. Most clones expanded after primary vaccination were re-detected after the booster (around 96% of CD4 and roughly 87% of CD8), suggesting broad memory maintenance. A small fraction of clonotypes appeared in both the CD4 and CD8 compartments, likely as a result of convergent recombination.

The germline ends are 9 bases apart after V is trimmed by 0 bases and J by 1 base. The CDR3 contains 15 residues, cysteine and phenylalanine counted. Only CDR3 DNA is held: 45 bases, read in frame from base 1. For CDR1 and CDR2, the germline V gene lists SGHRS and YFSETQ. Explained via the paper, the treatment or condition label denotes: live attenuated yellow fever vaccine strain. PBMCs were isolated from peripheral blood using a standard Ficoll-Paque protocol. Dynabeads CD4 and CD8 positive selection kits were used to isolate CD4 and CD8 T-cell fractions. TriZol was used to extract RNA from bulk PBMCs, from CD4 and CD8 fractions, and from dextramer-positive and dextramer-negative fractions. Sequenced on an Illumina NovaSeq 6000. TCR cDNA was made using 5'RACE template switching, a step that added a universal primer site and unique molecular identifiers. cDNA synthesis was primed from both the TCR alpha and TCR beta constant segments. Library amplification used two PCR steps, and the second PCR step added sample barcodes and sequencing adapters. Sequencing of libraries was done on Illumina HiSeq 2500 (2x100 bp) or NovaSeq (2x150 bp). As for the authors' bioinformatics: MIGEC handled demultiplexing of reads and collapsing into UMI consensus sequences, while MiXCR performed V(D)J alignment. Vaccine-responding clonotypes were defined with edgeR using replicate PBMC samples, requiring FDR below 0.01 and a log2 fold change above 5 up to day 15. Each bulk clonotype was labeled CD4 or CD8 based on which sequenced repertoire, CD4 or CD8, contained the clonotype at higher abundance. TCRdb's own reprocessing of the public reads used fastp at Q25 and MiXCR and kept productive beta chains. Under each unique CDR3 protein, matching rows form one entry showing the most common genes and DNA. The V and J calls were determined by TCRdb, not by the authors. This sample has some 290,000 distinct CDR3 sequences in its table, and about 11% of those were observed once. About 3% of the sample is in the top ten clones.

This clonotype was detected many times. Its antigen target is currently unknown. Base qualities are not at hand, and no much larger clone is one base apart. This receptor was obtained from a man younger than 35 who received the YFV17D yellow fever vaccine. Sequenced here: CD4+ T cells sorted from PBMCs, sampled 45 days after the yellow fever booster vaccination. The V and J genes are TRBV5-1 and TRBJ2-3; too little of a D gene remains to name it. The base sequence is TGCGCCAGCAGCTTGGTGGCGGATCGCACAGATACGCAGTATTTT. Translated, this is CASSLVADRTDTQYF.